Listed here are 21 T cell receptor beta chains from one sample, sequenced in a study of shared clonotypes between healthy human individuals. The table came from immunoSEQ multiplex PCR; TCRdb's copy has only in-frame clones and leaves some out. This sample yields roughly 2 million clones, of which almost 96% are seen a single time; 0.1% to 0.15% belongs to the top ten. Sequencing was carried out using naive CD4+ T cells sorted from blood. Subset given: CD45RA+ positively selected. Receptors originate from a young man in good health.

The count of this clone is one. CDR3 DNA: TGTGCCAGCAGCGGTGACAGGGGAGGCGAGCAGTACTTC. It codes for CASSGDRGGEQYF. The chain employs TRBV5-4 and TRBJ2-7; 8 nucleotides align to TRBD1. J lost 6 bases, V lost 4 bases, and 6 bases had no gene match. The CDR3 is 13 amino acids. Per the germline V gene, CDR1 is SGHNT and CDR2 is YYREEE (reference sequence).

In the case of this clone: The same CDR3 is also encoded by other DNA sequences in this sample. This chain joins TRBV7-2 and TRBJ1-5; 8 bases are shared with TRBD1. Losses at the gene ends were 5 bases for V and 1 base for J; bases not matched to a gene: 1. This CDR3 is 14 amino acids long. CDR1 and CDR2 (germline): SGHTA, FQGNSA. The CDR3 DNA sequence: TGTGCCAGCAGCAGACAGGGGAGCAATCAGCCCCAGCATTTT. This gives the protein CASSRQGSNQPQHF.

The chain joins TRBV14 to TRBJ1-2; a possible D gene is TRBD1 (5 bases). In germline, CDR1 is SGHDN, CDR2 FVKESK. The CDR3 covers 14 residues. V lost 3 bases and J 9 bases, leaving 17 bases between the germline ends. This CDR3 is CASSHQGGRSSYTF. The CDR3 DNA is TGTGCCAGCAGCCATCAGGGAGGGCGATCTAGCTACACCTTC.

Concerning this clone itself: This sample also contains other DNA sequences that code for the same CDR3. The rearrangement links TRBV5-1 to TRBJ2-3; D unresolved. The V gene lost 0 bases and the J gene lost 4 bases, with 3 bases spanning the gap. Germline lookup yields CDR1 SGHRS and CDR2 YFSETQ. The CDR3 runs 12 residues. In DNA form, the CDR3 reads TGCGCCAGCAGCTTGGACCCAGATACGCAGTATTTT. Its translation is CASSLDPDTQYF. The full variable domain, its missing parts supplied by reference TRBV5-1 and TRBJ2-3, is KAGVTQTPRYLIKTRGQQVTLSCSPISGHRSVSWYQQTPGQGLQFLFEYFSETQRNKGNFPGRFSGRQFSNSRSEMNVSTLELGDSALYLCASSLDPDTQYFGPGTRLTVL.

This clone came up once. The chain recombines TRBV30 with TRBJ1-6; D call uncertain. The CDR3 totals 13 residues. Germline assignment: CDR1 GTSNPN and CDR2 SVGIG (reference sequence). Between the trimmed V and J ends, which lost 1 base and 6 bases, there was a span of 7 bases. The CDR3 nucleotides read TGTGCCTGGAGTGCACAAGCTAATTCACCCCTCCACTTT. Protein: CAWSAQANSPLHF.

V gene TRBV6-5 combines with J gene TRBJ1-5, with TRBD1 identical over 9 bases. The CDR3 has 13 amino acids. V shed 9 bases, J shed 5 bases, and the junction held 5 bases outside the gene matches. Germline V gives CDR1 MNHEY, CDR2 SVGAGI. As DNA, the CDR3 is TGTGCCAGTAACAGGGGGCCAGATCAGCCCCAGCATTTT. This gives the protein CASNRGPDQPQHF.

Comment on this clone: The sample has other DNA sequences that encode this CDR3 too. The chain uses TRBV19 and TRBJ2-7; 7 bases map to TRBD1. J lost 2 bases, V lost 6 bases, and 4 bases had no gene match. The V gene's germline CDR1 is LNHDA and CDR2 SQIVND (reference sequence). The CDR3 extends over 13 amino acids. DNA for the CDR3: TGTGCCAGTAGGGGGGACAGAGCCTACGAGCAGTACTTC. Protein: CASRGDRAYEQYF.

This chain uses TRBV28 with TRBJ1-1; 8 positions match TRBD1. The CDR3 sequence is 18 residues long. The J segment lost 1 base and the V segment lost 8 bases, leaving 18 bases of the junction unmatched. CDR1 and CDR2 (germline): MDHEN, SYDVKM. The chain's CDR3 is CASPPSGARDRRNTEAFF. The CDR3 DNA reads as TGTGCCAGCCCACCCAGCGGGGCTCGGGACAGGAGGAACACTGAAGCTTTCTTT.

This sequence joins TRBV5-1 and TRBJ2-5, with D perhaps matching TRBD1 or TRBD2 (5 bases each). CDR3 size: 12 residues. The germline V gene encodes CDR1 SGHRS and CDR2 YFSETQ. The V end was cut by 4 bases, the J end by 4 bases, with 8 bases between. The CDR3: CASSRDVETQYF. The CDR3 DNA follows: TGCGCCAGCAGCAGGGACGTAGAGACCCAGTACTTC.

The CDR3 DNA reads as TGTGCCAGCTCAAAACAGGGACAACCGATGAACACTGAAGCTTTCTTT. It codes for CASSKQGQPMNTEAFF. This chain connects TRBV18 to TRBJ1-1; D possibly corresponds to TRBD1 (6 bases). V lost 5 bases, J lost 0 bases, and 16 bases lay in between. Germline-derived CDR1 and CDR2 are KGHSH and LQKENI. This CDR3 spans 16 amino acids.

The chain combines TRBV5-4 with TRBJ2-5, with D possibly TRBD1 on 6 matching bases. This CDR3 is built from 16 residues. Germline CDR1 and CDR2: SGHNT and YYREEE (reference sequence). V was pared by 0 bases and J by 4 bases, with 16 bases between. The CDR3 DNA reads as TGTGCCAGCAGCTTGGAGGGCAGGGGTGTAGGAGAGACCCAGTACTTC. Translating gives CASSLEGRGVGETQYF.

This clone was picked up one time. The CDR3 loop is CASSARRGEWGTDTQYF. CDR3 bases: TGTGCCAGCAGCGCCCGTAGGGGGGAGTGGGGCACAGATACGCAGTATTTT. The V and J genes are TRBV9 and TRBJ2-3; D assignment may be TRBD1 or TRBD2 (6 bases each). This CDR3 region has 17 residues. The V and J ends lost 3 bases and 1 base respectively, with 18 bases between them. Per the germline V gene, CDR1 is SGDLS and CDR2 is YYNGEE.

The chain joins TRBV2 to TRBJ2-7; D is perhaps TRBD2 (6 bases). Germline lookup yields CDR1 SNHLY and CDR2 FYNNEI. This CDR3 comprises 13 residues. Trimming took 3 bases from V and 6 from J, leaving 12 bases between them. CDR3 coding DNA: TGTGCCAGCAGTGAGTGGGAGGTGCGCGAGCAGTACTTC. Its protein product is CASSEWEVREQYF.

On this clone: The same CDR3 arises from other DNA sequences in this sample as well. This chain connects TRBV4-3 to TRBJ1-6; D may be TRBD1 (6 bases). Germline CDR1 and CDR2: LGHNA and YSLEER. Trimming shortened V by 0 bases and J by 7 bases, and 10 bases separated the two germline ends. CDR3 length: 15 residues. CDR3: CASSQEQGGNSPLHF. The CDR3 DNA sequence: TGCGCCAGCAGCCAAGAACAGGGAGGGAATTCACCCCTCCACTTT.

The V and J genes are TRBV30 and TRBJ1-3, with D perhaps matching TRBD1 (6 bases). The ends were cut back, 5 bases at V and 4 bases at J, with 9 bases in the middle. Germline loops: CDR1 GTSNPN, CDR2 SVGIG (reference sequence). The CDR3 has 12 amino acids. CDR3 in DNA: TGTGCCTGGGGGCAGGGGGGAAACACCATATATTTT. Translation: CAWGQGGNTIYF.

The gene calls are TRBV2 and TRBJ1-1, with 8 nucleotides matching TRBD1. The V and J ends lost 3 bases and 5 bases, in that order; junction bases with no gene match: 8. Per the germline V gene, CDR1 is SNHLY and CDR2 is FYNNEI. There are 15 residues in the CDR3. The DNA for the CDR3 is TGTGCCAGCAGTGACACAGGACAGGGCCGTACTGAAGCTTTCTTT. It translates to CASSDTGQGRTEAFF.

The CDR3 is CASTNGSGGYTF. The CDR3 DNA reads as TGTGCCAGCACTAACGGTTCGGGTGGCTACACCTTC. This chain links TRBV7-9 with TRBJ1-2, with D uncertain. V lost 7 bases and J lost 7, with 13 bases in between. Germline loops: CDR1 SEHNR, CDR2 FQNEAQ (reference sequence). The CDR3 runs 12 residues.

The genes are TRBV30 and TRBJ2-1; 9 positions match TRBD2. The germline gives CDR1 GTSNPN, CDR2 SVGIG (reference sequence). Germline trimming cut 0 bases from V and 9 bases from J; bases unmatched to any gene: 9. This CDR3 region has 15 residues. CDR3 sequence (DNA): TGTGCCTGGAGTGTCGGTAGCGGGAGTCTTGTTGAGCAGTTCTTC. Protein: CAWSVGSGSLVEQFF. The variable domain in full, with the rest retrieved from reference TRBV30 and TRBJ2-1, is SQTIHQWPATLVQPVGSPLSLECTVEGTSNPNLYWYRQAAGRGLQLLFYSVGIGQISSEVPQNLSASRPQDRQFILSSKKLLLSDSGFYLCAWSVGSGSLVEQFFGPGTRLTVL.

A word on this clone: At the DNA level, this CDR3 is encoded by other sequences in the same sample as well. The V and J genes are TRBV5-1 and TRBJ2-7; D ambiguous. Trimming shortened V by 1 base and J by 0 bases, and 8 bases separated the two germline ends. This CDR3 region has 14 residues. From germline, CDR1 is SGHRS and CDR2 YFSETQ. This CDR3 reads CASSLQGPSYEQYF. The DNA of the CDR3 is TGCGCCAGCAGCTTGCAAGGCCCCTCCTACGAGCAGTACTTC.

A single count supports this clone. This chain uses TRBV25-1 with TRBJ2-2; a possible D gene is TRBD1 (5 bases). CDR1 is MGHDK and CDR2 is SYGVNS in the germline V gene. V was clipped by 10 bases and J by 1 base, with 19 bases between them. The CDR3 is 16 amino acids. CDR3 loop: CATQPWAGQNTGELFF. CDR3 nucleotides: TGTGCCACCCAACCCTGGGCAGGGCAGAACACCGGGGAGCTGTTTTTT.

The V and J genes are TRBV5-1 and TRBJ2-3; 8 bases line up with TRBD2. Trimming at V came to 1 base and at J to 4 bases, leaving 5 bases not matched to a gene. The CDR3 runs 15 residues. Germline V gene data show CDR1 as SGHRS and CDR2 as YFSETQ. Written as DNA, the CDR3 is TGCGCCAGCAGCTTGCCAAGCGGGAGCGCAGATACGCAGTATTTT. Translated: CASSLPSGSADTQYF.